The subject of this entry is one T cell receptor beta chain. What it recognizes is unknown. With a much larger clone just one base away, this may be a read error. TCR beta CDR3 regions were amplified from RNA. During a first-round RT-PCR of the TCR CDR3, the HTBI primer set was used. TCRdb passed the multiplex PCR reads through MiXCR, listing each CDR3 protein once. The table lists 400,000 to 600,000 distinct CDR3 sequences, roughly 20% of them singletons. Per germline, CDR1 SGHRS and CDR2 YFSETQ. This CDR3 has 14 residues. The data originate from a study of T cells in Graves' hyperthyroidism and ophthalmopathy. Out of approximately 10 ml of fresh peripheral blood came the PBMCs. Study-wide findings and caveats: Blood also carried most thyroid clonotypes expanded above 0.001. Researchers report that a 13 V-J model separated ophthalmopathy from stable hyperthyroidism.

Sequenced material: blood. V usage is TRBV5-1 and J usage is TRBJ2-2; TRBD1 is a possible D gene (6 bases). The TCR sequence derives from a man between 18 and 35 years old with Graves' hyperthyroidism. CDR3 sequence: CASSPQGDTGELCF. CDR3 coding DNA: TGCGCCAGCAGCCCACAGGGTGACACCGGGGAGCTGTGTTTT.